The source of this T cell receptor (beta chain) is a study of T cell changes during pregnancy in multiple sclerosis. The repertoire was sequenced with immunoSEQ multiplex PCR; TCRdb's copy has only in-frame clones and lacks some. The table lists roughly 40,000 clones, 90% to 95% of them singletons. CDR3 size: 15 residues. This sample comprised peripheral blood, obtained before pregnancy. The sequence was collected from a female donor with multiple sclerosis, enrolled in a pregnancy study. The genes are TRBV21-1 and TRBJ2-7; TRBD2, as called in the table, went unchecked against the DNA. TRBV21-1 is a pseudogene segment. The CDR3 region is CASSKVVNPAGEQYF. The DNA for the CDR3 is TGTGCCAGCAGCAAAGTTGTGAACCCAGCGGGTGAGCAGTACTTC.